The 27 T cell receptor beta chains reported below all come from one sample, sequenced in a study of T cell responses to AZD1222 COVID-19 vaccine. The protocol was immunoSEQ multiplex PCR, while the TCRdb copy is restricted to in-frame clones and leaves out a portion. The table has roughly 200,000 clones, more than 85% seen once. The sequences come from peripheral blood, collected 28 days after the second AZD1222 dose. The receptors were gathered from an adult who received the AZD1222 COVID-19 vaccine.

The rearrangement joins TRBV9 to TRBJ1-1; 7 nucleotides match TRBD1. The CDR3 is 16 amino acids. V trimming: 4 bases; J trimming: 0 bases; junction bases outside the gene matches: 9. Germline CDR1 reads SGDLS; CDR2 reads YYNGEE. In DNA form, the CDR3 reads TGTGCCAGCAGCCCCGGGGACAGACCCATGAACACTGAAGCTTTCTTT. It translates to CASSPGDRPMNTEAFF.

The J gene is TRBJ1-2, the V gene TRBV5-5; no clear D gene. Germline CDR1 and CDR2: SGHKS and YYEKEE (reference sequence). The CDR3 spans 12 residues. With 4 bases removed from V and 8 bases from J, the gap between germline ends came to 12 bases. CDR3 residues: CASSLVNGGYTF. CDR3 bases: TGTGCCAGCAGCCTTGTTAATGGAGGCTACACCTTC.

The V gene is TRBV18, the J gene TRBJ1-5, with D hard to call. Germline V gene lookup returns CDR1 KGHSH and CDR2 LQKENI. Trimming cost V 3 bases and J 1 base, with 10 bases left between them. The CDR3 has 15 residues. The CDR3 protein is CASSPDYVSNQPQHF. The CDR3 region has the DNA TGTGCCAGCTCACCTGACTACGTGAGCAATCAGCCCCAGCATTTT. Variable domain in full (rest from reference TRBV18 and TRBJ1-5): NAGVMQNPRHLVRRRGQEARLRCSPMKGHSHVYWYRQLPEEGLKFMVYLQKENIIDESGMPKERFSAEFPKEGPSILRIQQVVRGDSAAYFCASSPDYVSNQPQHFGDGTRLSIL.

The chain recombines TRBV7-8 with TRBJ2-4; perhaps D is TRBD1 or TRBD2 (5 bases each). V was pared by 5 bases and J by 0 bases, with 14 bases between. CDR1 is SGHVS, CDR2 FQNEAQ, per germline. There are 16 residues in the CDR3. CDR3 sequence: CASSRGALLAKNIQYF. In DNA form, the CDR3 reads TGTGCCAGCAGCCGAGGGGCCCTTCTAGCCAAAAACATTCAGTACTTC.

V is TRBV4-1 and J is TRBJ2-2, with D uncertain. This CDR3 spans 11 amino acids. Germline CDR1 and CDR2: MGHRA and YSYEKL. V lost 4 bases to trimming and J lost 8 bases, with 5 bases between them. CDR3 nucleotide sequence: TGCGCCAGCAGCCGTAGGGGGGAGCTGTTTTTT. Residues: CASSRRGELFF.

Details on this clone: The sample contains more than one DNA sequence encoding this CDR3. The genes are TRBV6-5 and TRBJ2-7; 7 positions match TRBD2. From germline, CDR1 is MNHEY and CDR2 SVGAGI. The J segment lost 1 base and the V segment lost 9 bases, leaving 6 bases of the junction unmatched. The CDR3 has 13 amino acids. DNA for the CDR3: TGTGCCAGTCGGGGAGGGTCTTCCTACGAGCAGTACTTC. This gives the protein CASRGGSSYEQYF.

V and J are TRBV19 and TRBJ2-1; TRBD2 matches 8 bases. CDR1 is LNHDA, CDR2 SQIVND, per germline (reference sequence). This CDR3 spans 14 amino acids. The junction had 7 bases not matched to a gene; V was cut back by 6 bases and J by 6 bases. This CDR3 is CASRTSELPNEQFF. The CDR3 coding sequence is TGTGCCAGTAGGACTAGCGAACTCCCCAATGAGCAGTTCTTC.

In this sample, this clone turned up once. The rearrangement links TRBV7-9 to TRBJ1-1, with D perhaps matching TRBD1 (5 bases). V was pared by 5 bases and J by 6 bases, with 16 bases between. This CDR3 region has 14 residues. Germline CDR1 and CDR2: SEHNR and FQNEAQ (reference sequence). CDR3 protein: CASSPGTRSSEAFF. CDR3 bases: TGTGCCAGCAGCCCCGGGACCCGGAGCTCTGAAGCTTTCTTT.

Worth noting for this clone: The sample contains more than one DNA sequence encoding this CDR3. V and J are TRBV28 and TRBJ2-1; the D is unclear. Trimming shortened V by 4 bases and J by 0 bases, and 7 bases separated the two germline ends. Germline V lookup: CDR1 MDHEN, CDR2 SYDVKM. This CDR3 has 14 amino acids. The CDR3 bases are TGTGCCAGCAGTTCCGGCGGCTCCTACAATGAGCAGTTCTTC. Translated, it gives CASSSGGSYNEQFF.

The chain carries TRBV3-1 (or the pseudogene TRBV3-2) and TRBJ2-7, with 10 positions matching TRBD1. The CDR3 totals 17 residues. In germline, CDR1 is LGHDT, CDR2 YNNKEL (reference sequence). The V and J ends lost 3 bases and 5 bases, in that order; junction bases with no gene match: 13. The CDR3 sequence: CASSHSDRGLRNNEQYF. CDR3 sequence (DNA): TGTGCCAGCAGCCATTCCGACAGGGGGCTCCGGAACAACGAGCAGTACTTC.

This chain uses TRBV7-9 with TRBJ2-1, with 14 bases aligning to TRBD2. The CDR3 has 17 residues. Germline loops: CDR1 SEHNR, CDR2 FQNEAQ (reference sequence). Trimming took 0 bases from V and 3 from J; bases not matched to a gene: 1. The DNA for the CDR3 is TGTGCCAGCAGCTTAGCTGGACTAGCGGGAGGCTACAATGAGCAGTTCTTC. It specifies CASSLAGLAGGYNEQFF.

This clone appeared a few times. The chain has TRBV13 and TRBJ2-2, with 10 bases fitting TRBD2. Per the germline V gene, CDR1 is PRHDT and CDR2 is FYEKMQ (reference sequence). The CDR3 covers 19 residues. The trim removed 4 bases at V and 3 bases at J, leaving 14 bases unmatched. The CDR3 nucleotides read TGTGCCAGCAGCTCGACAAGCGGGAGGGCCGTCCAGGACACCGGGGAGCTGTTTTTT. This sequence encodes CASSSTSGRAVQDTGELFF.

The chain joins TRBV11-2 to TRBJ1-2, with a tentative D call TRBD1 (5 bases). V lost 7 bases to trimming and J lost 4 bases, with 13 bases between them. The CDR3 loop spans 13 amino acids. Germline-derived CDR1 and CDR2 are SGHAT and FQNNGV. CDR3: CASKPRVGYGYTF. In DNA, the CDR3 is TGTGCCAGCAAGCCCAGGGTGGGCTATGGCTACACCTTC.

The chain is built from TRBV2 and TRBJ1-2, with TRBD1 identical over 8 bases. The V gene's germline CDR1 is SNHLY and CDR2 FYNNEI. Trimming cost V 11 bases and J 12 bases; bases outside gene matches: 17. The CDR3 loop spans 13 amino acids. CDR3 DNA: TGTGCCGGAACCCCCGCCCCGCAGGGGGCGCACACCTTC. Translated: CAGTPAPQGAHTF.

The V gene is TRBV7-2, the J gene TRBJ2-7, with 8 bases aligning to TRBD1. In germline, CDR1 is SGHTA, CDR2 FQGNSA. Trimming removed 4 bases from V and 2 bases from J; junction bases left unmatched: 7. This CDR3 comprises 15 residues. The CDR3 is CASSSTGTGPYEQYF. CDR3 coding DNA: TGTGCCAGCAGCTCAACCGGGACAGGACCCTACGAGCAGTACTTC.

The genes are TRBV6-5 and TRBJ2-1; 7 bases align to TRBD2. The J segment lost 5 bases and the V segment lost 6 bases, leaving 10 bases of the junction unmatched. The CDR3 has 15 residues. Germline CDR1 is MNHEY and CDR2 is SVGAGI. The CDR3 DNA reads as TGTGCCAGCAGACTGACTAGCCAATGGGACAATGAGCAGTTCTTC. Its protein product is CASRLTSQWDNEQFF.

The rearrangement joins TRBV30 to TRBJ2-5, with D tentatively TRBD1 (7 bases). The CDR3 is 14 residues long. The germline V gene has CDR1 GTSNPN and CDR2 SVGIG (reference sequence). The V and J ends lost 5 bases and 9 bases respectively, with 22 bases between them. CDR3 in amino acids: CAWSRTGTWGAQYF. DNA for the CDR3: TGTGCCTGGTCTCGGACAGGAACCTGGGGGGCCCAGTACTTC.

The CDR3 DNA reads TGTGCCAGCAGTAAGGACAGACGGGGTGAGCAGTTCTTC. It specifies CASSKDRRGEQFF. V usage is TRBV6-5 and J usage is TRBJ2-1, with a tentative D call TRBD1 (6 bases). This CDR3 has 13 residues. Deletions cut 5 bases from V and 9 bases from J, with 14 bases between. Germline CDR1 and CDR2: MNHEY and SVGAGI.

The CDR3 DNA sequence: TGTGCCAGCTCACTAGGACAGGGGCGGGGGTACGAGCAGTACTTC. Its protein is CASSLGQGRGYEQYF. The V call is TRBV18, the J call TRBJ2-7; TRBD1 agrees at 9 bases. Per the germline V gene, CDR1 is KGHSH and CDR2 is LQKENI. The CDR3 has 15 residues. J lost 4 bases, V lost 4 bases, and 8 bases had no gene match.

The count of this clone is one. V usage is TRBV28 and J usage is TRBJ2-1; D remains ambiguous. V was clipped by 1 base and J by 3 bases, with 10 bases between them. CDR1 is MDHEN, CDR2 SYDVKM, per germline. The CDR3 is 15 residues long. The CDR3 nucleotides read TGTGCCAGCAGTTTATTAGGCCCTAACTACAATGAGCAGTTCTTC. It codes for CASSLLGPNYNEQFF.

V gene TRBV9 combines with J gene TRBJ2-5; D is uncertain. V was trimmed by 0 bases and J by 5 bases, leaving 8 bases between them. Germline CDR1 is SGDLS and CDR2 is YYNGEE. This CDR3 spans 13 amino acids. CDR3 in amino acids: CASSVASQETQYF. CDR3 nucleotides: TGTGCCAGCAGCGTAGCTTCACAGGAGACCCAGTACTTC.

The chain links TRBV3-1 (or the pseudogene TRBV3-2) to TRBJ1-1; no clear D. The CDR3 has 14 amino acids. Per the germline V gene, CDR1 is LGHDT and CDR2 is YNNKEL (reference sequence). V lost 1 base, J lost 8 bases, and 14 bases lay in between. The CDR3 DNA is TGTGCCAGCAGCCAAGGGGAAGTGGAGTCAGAAGCTTTCTTT. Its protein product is CASSQGEVESEAFF.

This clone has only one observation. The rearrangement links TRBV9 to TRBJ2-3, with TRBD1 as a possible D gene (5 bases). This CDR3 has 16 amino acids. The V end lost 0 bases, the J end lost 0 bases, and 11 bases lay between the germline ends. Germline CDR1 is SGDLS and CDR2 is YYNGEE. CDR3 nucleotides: TGTGCCAGCAGCGTAGGTAGGGGTTCTAGCACAGATACGCAGTATTTT. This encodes CASSVGRGSSTDTQYF.

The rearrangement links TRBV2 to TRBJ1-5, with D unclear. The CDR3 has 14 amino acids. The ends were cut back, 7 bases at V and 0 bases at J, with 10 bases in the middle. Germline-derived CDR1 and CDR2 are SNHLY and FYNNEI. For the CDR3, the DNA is TGTGCCAGCACAAGGACGTTTAGCAATCAGCCCCAGCATTTT. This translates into CASTRTFSNQPQHF. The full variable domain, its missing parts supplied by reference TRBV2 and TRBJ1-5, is EPEVTQTPSHQVTQMGQEVILRCVPISNHLYFYWYRQILGQKVEFLVSFYNNEISEKSEIFDDQFSVERPDGSNFTLKIRSTKLEDSAMYFCASTRTFSNQPQHFGDGTRLSIL.

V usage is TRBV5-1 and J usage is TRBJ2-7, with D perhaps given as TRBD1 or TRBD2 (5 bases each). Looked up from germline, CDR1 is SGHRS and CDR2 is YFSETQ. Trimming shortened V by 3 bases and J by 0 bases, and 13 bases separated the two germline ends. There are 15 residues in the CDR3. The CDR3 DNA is TGCGCCAGCAGCTCGCCGGGACGTAGCTCCTACGAGCAGTACTTC. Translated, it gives CASSSPGRSSYEQYF.

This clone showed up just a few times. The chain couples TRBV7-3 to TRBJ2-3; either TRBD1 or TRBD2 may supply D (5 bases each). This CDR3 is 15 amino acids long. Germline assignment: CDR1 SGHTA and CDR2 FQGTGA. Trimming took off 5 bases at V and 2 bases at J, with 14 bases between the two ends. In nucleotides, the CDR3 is TGTGCCAGCAGCCCATTTGGGGGAGACACAGATACGCAGTATTTT. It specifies CASSPFGGDTDTQYF.

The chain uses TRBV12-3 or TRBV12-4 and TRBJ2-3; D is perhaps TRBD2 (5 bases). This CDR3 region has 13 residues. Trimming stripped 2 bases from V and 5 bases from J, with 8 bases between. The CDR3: CASSLYRGDTQYF. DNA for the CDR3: TGTGCCAGCAGTTTATACCGGGGAGATACGCAGTATTTT.